This T cell receptor (beta chain) originates from a study of control samples from healthy donors and cancer patients. J gave up 4 bases and V 0 bases, and 1 base lay outside the gene matches. Germline CDR1 SGHTA, CDR2 FQGNSA. The CDR3 totals 16 residues. Clones were sequenced by immunoSEQ multiplex PCR, and TCRdb holds only the in-frame ones, with some missing. The sample holds approximately 100,000 clones; roughly 90% are singletons and the top ten take about a fifth. Sequenced material: PBMCs. J is TRBJ2-2 and V is TRBV7-2, with 11 nucleotides matching TRBD2. The sequence was obtained from a man aged 55 to 70 with lung cancer. CDR3 nucleotides: TGTGCCAGCAGCTTAGCCGGGACTAGCGGCACCGGGGAGCTGTTTTTT. This encodes CASSLAGTSGTGELFF.